One T cell receptor (beta chain) is described in this entry. Generated by immunoSEQ multiplex PCR, the TCRdb table keeps only in-frame clones and is missing some. The repertoire holds about a million clones, around 74% seen once, with 1.2% to 1.5% in the top ten. This sample is part of a study of shared clonotypes between healthy human individuals. The germline V gene has CDR1 SGHRS and CDR2 YFSETQ. The CDR3 extends over 15 amino acids. Trimming shortened V by 2 bases and J by 3 bases, and 11 bases separated the two germline ends. Sequences were obtained from memory CD4+ T cells sorted from blood. Indicated subset: CD45RA-negative fraction. This TCR derives from a young man in good health. V and J are TRBV5-1 and TRBJ2-2; TRBD1 is a possible D gene (6 bases). The CDR3 DNA reads as TGCGCCAGCAGCTTAAAACAGGGATACACCGGGGAGCTGTTTTTT. Translation gives CASSLKQGYTGELFF.